This T cell receptor beta chain was captured in a study of PD-1 and CTLA-4 blockade in melanoma. This clone was recorded once. Repertoires were generated with immunoSEQ multiplex PCR, while TCRdb's copy carries only in-frame clones and drops some. The sample consists of more than 15,000 clones, about 71% of them appearing once. The starting material was CD8+ T cells from peripheral blood, obtained from a patient given anti-PD-1 treatment. This clonotype was sampled from a human donor with melanoma.

This CDR3 reads CASSLLAQRDRGNTEAFF. The CDR3 DNA follows: TGCGCCAGCAGCTTGCTGGCCCAACGGGACAGGGGGAACACTGAAGCTTTCTTT. The J gene is TRBJ1-1, the V gene TRBV5-1; 10 bases match TRBD1. The CDR3 extends over 18 amino acids. The germline V gene has CDR1 SGHRS and CDR2 YFSETQ. Trimming at V came to 1 base and at J to 1 base, leaving 10 bases not matched to a gene.